This T cell receptor beta chain was captured in a study of identical twins. Concerning this clonotype itself: What it binds is not known.

The length of the CDR3 is 12 residues. V dropped 10 bases and J dropped 8 bases, with 15 bases sitting between them. From germline, CDR1 is MDHEN and CDR2 SYDVKM. Using its own MiXCR run on the 5' RACE reads, TCRdb lists one record per CDR3 protein. Of about 660,000 distinct CDR3 sequences in the sample, roughly 8% were seen once. Study conclusions and caveats: Cord blood's abundant beta clonotypes had fewer insertions, unlike memory repertoires.

The same sample was also studied in work on yellow fever vaccine responses in identical twins.

Sequencing was carried out using PBMCs. The origin of this receptor is a woman between 18 and 29 years old in good health. The J gene is TRBJ2-1, the V gene TRBV28; no clear D. The DNA for the CDR3 is TGTGCCACCGAGGACCAGGTCTATGAGCAGTTCTTC. Encoded protein: CATEDQVYEQFF. Full variable domain (missing parts from reference TRBV28 and TRBJ2-1): DVKVTQSSRYLVKRTGEKVFLECVQDMDHENMFWYRQDPGLGLRLIYFSYDVKMKEKGDIPEGYSVSREKKERFSLILESASTNQTSMYLCATEDQVYEQFFGPGTRLTVL.